A selection of T cell receptor beta chains follows, all from one sample in a study of T cells in Graves' hyperthyroidism and ophthalmopathy. One entry per CDR3 protein, called by TCRdb with MiXCR from the multiplex PCR reads. The sample records roughly 290,000 distinct CDR3 sequences, roughly 13% being singletons. Sequenced sample: blood. These receptors were taken from a woman aged 40 to 50 with Graves' hyperthyroidism. Each CDR3 is given with its conserved first and last residue. The D gene is left open where the match is weak. Expanded clones get a size class; other rows say once, few or many, or leave the size out.

>TRBJ2-3|many|TRBV15|.
TGTGCCACCAGCCCCCGCCGTGGGTGGACAGATACGCAGTATTTT
CATSPRRGWTDTQYF
>TRBJ2-1|many|TRBV29-1|.
TGCAGCGATCGGACTCCCAGCTCCTACAATGAGCAGTTCTTC
CSDRTPSSYNEQFF
>TRBJ1-1|many|TRBV12-3/TRBV12-4|.
TGTGCCAGCAGTTTAGAGGGGAGGGATGAAGCTTTCTTT
CASSLEGRDEAFF
>TRBJ2-1|many|TRBV2|TRBD2
TGTGCCAGCCCTAGTGTAGCGGGAGGTTACAATGAGCAGTTCTTC
CASPSVAGGYNEQFF
>TRBJ2-7|many|TRBV2|TRBD1
TGTGCCAGCAGTGGTACCGGGACAGGGGAAGGCGAGCAGTACTTC
CASSGTGTGEGEQYF
>TRBJ2-1|many|TRBV11-2|TRBD2
TGTGCCAGCAGCTCGGGACTAGCGGGAGAGGTTTACTACAATGAGCAGTTCTTC
CASSSGLAGEVYYNEQFF
>TRBJ1-2|.|TRBV18|.
TGTGCCAGCTCACCAGGGACTCCGGGGGACTATGGCTACACCTTC
CASSPGTPGDYGYTF
>TRBJ2-3|many|TRBV28|.
TGTGCCAGCAGTTTATACGACCGAGAGGGGGTTCTAAGCACAGATACGCAGTATTTT
CASSLYDREGVLSTDTQYF
>TRBJ1-5|many|TRBV6-1|.
TGTGCCAGCAGTGAAGGTTTAAGGGGGAAGCCCCAGCATTTT
CASSEGLRGKPQHF
>TRBJ1-1|.|TRBV2|.
TGTGCCAGCTCATTGAAAGGACTGTATCAAAGGACTGAAGCTTTCTTT
CASSLKGLYQRTEAFF
>TRBJ1-5|many|TRBV20-1|TRBD1
TGCAGTGCGAGACCTGGGACAGGGGATCAGCCCCAGCATTTT
CSARPGTGDQPQHF
>TRBJ1-2|few|TRBV7-9|TRBD1
TGTGCCAGCAGCACCACAGGGGGCGCTGGCTATGGCTACACCTTC
CASSTTGGAGYGYTF
>TRBJ2-3|many|TRBV24-1|TRBD2
TGTGCCACCAGTGATTCGGGGACTAGAACACGAAACACAGATACGCAGTATTTT
CATSDSGTRTRNTDTQYF
>TRBJ2-3|few|TRBV20-1|TRBD1
TGCAGTGCCCTTAAACCACAGGGGGCAGATACGCAGTATTTT
CSALKPQGADTQYF